This T cell receptor (beta chain) was sequenced in a study of cytomegalovirus exposure and HLA in healthy donors. Study-level information: In a later analysis, the roughly 120 validation repertoires were reported to have used the same platform as the roughly 700 first-cohort repertoires. Study-level points and caveats: Among TCR beta chains, those listed as cytomegalovirus-associated numbered some 160. Rarity characterized most TCR sequences, yet some public TCRs appeared in many donors.

The donors were members of the validation cohort comprising over a hundred subjects, separate from the roughly 700-subject first cohort. Assay: immunoSEQ multiplex PCR; the TCRdb copy retains only in-frame clones and omits some. The repertoire holds some 260,000 clones, with about 88% as singletons. A note on this clone: The antigen is undetermined.

The sequenced sample was PBMCs. This TCR came from a man aged 18 to 30 in good health and CMV-seropositive.

The CDR3: CASSDRTGNYNEQFF. CDR3 nucleotide sequence: TGTGCCAGCAGTGACCGGACAGGGAACTACAATGAGCAGTTCTTC. The V gene is TRBV6-4, the J gene TRBJ2-1, with TRBD1 matching 8 bases. Looked up from germline, CDR1 is MRHNA and CDR2 is SNTAGT. The CDR3 loop spans 15 amino acids. V lost 2 bases, J lost 3 bases, and 3 bases stayed unmatched.